This T cell receptor beta chain was documented in a study of blood T cells in healthy people across ages. This CDR3 comprises 10 residues. Germline loops: CDR1 SGHRS, CDR2 YFSETQ. Trimming pared 6 bases from V and 12 bases from J, leaving 12 bases between. For the second PCR, which ran for about 7 to 11 cycles, a sample-barcoded 5' primer and a J-beta primer mix were used. TCRdb processed the 5' RACE reads anew with MiXCR; each CDR3 protein has one entry. The sample carries about 1.5 million distinct CDR3 sequences, about 40% recorded once. Input material: blood. This TCR came from a woman aged 18-35 years in good health. The chain couples TRBV5-1 to TRBJ1-2; tentatively, D is TRBD1 (6 bases). The CDR3 nucleotides read TGCGCCAGCACAAGGACAGCCGACACCTTC. Translation gives CASTRTADTF.